Presented here are 8 T cell receptor beta chains from one specimen sequenced in a study of T cell repertoires in cytomegalovirus infection. Using its own MiXCR run on the reads, TCRdb lists one record per CDR3 protein. The data contain hundreds of thousands of distinct CDR3 sequences, 20% to 25% of them seen just once; the ten biggest clones take up 6.5% to 10%. The sample consisted of CD8+ T cells from PBMCs. The receptors derive from a human donor in good health (CMV status not recorded). Some clones in this sample may be carry-over from other donors' samples.

V usage is TRBV28 and J usage is TRBJ2-5; TRBD2 might be the D (7 bases). The ends were cut back, 3 bases at V and 0 bases at J, with 23 bases in the middle. CDR1 is MDHEN and CDR2 is SYDVKM in the germline V gene. This CDR3 comprises 19 residues. CDR3 nucleotides: TGTGCCAGCAGTTTCCCTGGGGGGATAGGGGGGGTAAACCAAGAGACCCAGTACTTC. Its protein product is CASSFPGGIGGVNQETQYF. Filled out from reference TRBV28 and TRBJ2-5, the complete variable domain reads DVKVTQSSRYLVKRTGEKVFLECVQDMDHENMFWYRQDPGLGLRLIYFSYDVKMKEKGDIPEGYSVSREKKERFSLILESASTNQTSMYLCASSFPGGIGGVNQETQYFGPGTRLLVL.

The chain couples TRBV7-6 to TRBJ2-7; 8 bases agree with TRBD1. CDR1 is SGHVS and CDR2 is FNYEAQ in the germline V gene. The trim removed 3 bases at V and 4 bases at J, leaving 5 bases unmatched. The CDR3 is 14 amino acids. CDR3 amino acids: CASSLRQGKYEQYF. CDR3 sequence (DNA): TGTGCCAGCAGCTTGAGACAGGGGAAGTACGAGCAGTACTTC.

This clonotype was seen repeatedly, ten times or more. The chain links TRBV7-9 to TRBJ2-1; no clear D. Germline CDR1 is SEHNR and CDR2 is FQNEAQ (reference sequence). CDR3 size: 13 residues. The V end lost 2 bases, the J end lost 8 bases, and 10 bases lay between the germline ends. Here the CDR3 DNA reads TGTGCCAGCAGCTTACCCGCCAGCGATGAGCAGTTCTTC. It codes for CASSLPASDEQFF. The variable domain in full, with the rest retrieved from reference TRBV7-9 and TRBJ2-1, is DTGVSQNPRHKITKRGQNVTFRCDPISEHNRLYWYRQTLGQGPEFLTYFQNEAQLEKSRLLSDRFSAERPKGSFSTLEIQRTEQGDSAMYLCASSLPASDEQFFGPGTRLTVL.

This clonotype was found many times. J is TRBJ1-5 and V is TRBV28, with unresolved D. The CDR3 length is 13 residues. V was cut by 3 bases and J by 4 bases, with 7 bases left in between. Germline CDR1 reads MDHEN; CDR2 reads SYDVKM. As DNA, the CDR3 is TGTGCCAGCAGTTTTCTAGGGAATCAGCCCCAGCATTTT. This translates into CASSFLGNQPQHF.

This chain links TRBV2 with TRBJ1-2, with D uncertain. This CDR3 is 12 amino acids long. The ends were cut back, 7 bases at V and 4 bases at J, with 10 bases in the middle. CDR1 is SNHLY, CDR2 FYNNEI, per germline. CDR3 sequence: CASIPYSYGYTF. The CDR3 DNA reads as TGTGCCAGCATTCCTTACTCCTATGGCTACACCTTC.

Concerning this clonotype itself: A much larger clone sits a single nucleotide away, making a read error possible. This rearrangement joins TRBV28 to TRBJ2-7, with unresolved D. The germline gives CDR1 MDHEN, CDR2 SYDVKM. The V gene lost 5 bases and the J gene lost 6 bases, with 11 bases spanning the gap. The CDR3 sequence is 12 residues long. Here the CDR3 reads CASSPTVREQYV. The DNA of the CDR3 is TGTGCCAGCAGTCCCACAGTGCGCGAGCAGTACGTC.

This clonotype has more than one count but fewer than ten. The V and J genes are TRBV7-2 and TRBJ1-3, with D possibly being TRBD1 (6 bases). Trimming cost V 1 base and J 3 bases, with 13 bases left between them. This CDR3 is 16 amino acids long. The germline gives CDR1 SGHTA, CDR2 FQGNSA. In DNA form, the CDR3 reads TGTGCCAGCAGCTTAGGAGACAGGCTTTATGGAAACACCATATATTTT. This translates into CASSLGDRLYGNTIYF.

Many counts were recorded for this clonotype. The rearrangement links TRBV6-6 to TRBJ2-3; the match to TRBD2 covers 9 bases. Germline CDR1 MNHNY, CDR2 SVGAGI (reference sequence). CDR3 length: 18 amino acids. V shed 5 bases and J 0 bases; nucleotides not matched to a gene: 12. DNA for the CDR3: TGTGCCAGCAGTGCCAGCGGGGGGCTCCGCCCTAGCACAGATACGCAGTATTTT. Protein: CASSASGGLRPSTDTQYF.